Shown below are 31 T cell receptor beta chains from a single sample sequenced in a study of T cell clonality in common variable immunodeficiency. Notes on the study in general: Common variable immunodeficiency TCR beta sequences reportedly had fewer deletions and N-nucleotide insertions.

Here immunoSEQ multiplex PCR was the method, and the copy in TCRdb shows in-frame clones only, minus some. The sample table sets out around 16,000 clones. Their specific antigens are unknown. The specimen was peripheral blood mononuclear cells. The receptor source for this set is a human donor with common variable immunodeficiency.

Details on this clone: With the read ending 3 residues before the CDR3 end, the germline J gene is used to fill in that end. This chain uses TRBV29-1 with TRBJ2-3; 13 nucleotides align to TRBD2. V dropped 8 bases and J dropped 5; count of bases not matched to a gene: 13. The germline V gene encodes CDR1 SQVTM and CDR2 ANQGSEA. The CDR3 has 16 amino acids. CDR3 bases read: TGCAGCACGCCCGCACTAGCGGGAGGGCCGGGAGATACG. As protein: CSTPALAGGPGDT. The whole CDR3 protein reads CSTPALAGGPGDTQYF.

Comments on this clone: The CDR3 extends 3 residues past the end of the read, so its final part is completed from the germline J gene. This chain joins TRBV19 and TRBJ1-6; 10 nucleotides agree with TRBD1. The CDR3 sequence is 15 residues long. Per germline, CDR1 LNHDA and CDR2 SQIVND (reference sequence). The ends lost 5 bases at V and 9 bases at J; junction bases unmatched: 7. CDR3: CASSAGQGFGSPLHF. The part of the CDR3 DNA that was read is TGTGCCAGTAGTGCGGGACAGGGGTTTGGTTCACCC.

On this clone: The read ends 3 residues shy of where the CDR3 ends; the end is completed using the germline J gene. The chain couples TRBV20-1 to TRBJ2-5; D is unresolved. V shed 3 bases and J shed 0 bases, with 2 bases lying between them. The CDR3 runs 11 residues. CDR1 and CDR2 from the germline V gene are DFQATT and SNEGSKA (reference sequence). CDR3 DNA, as far as it was read: TGCAGTGCTAGTAACCAAGAGACC. This codes for CSASNQET. The entire CDR3 protein reads CSASNQETQYF.

As concerns this clone: From the germline J gene comes the end of the CDR3, since the read stops 3 residues before it. The chain combines TRBV20-1 with TRBJ2-1, with D perhaps TRBD1 (7 bases). The CDR3 totals 18 residues. Trimming took 1 base from V and 7 from J, leaving 26 bases between them. CDR1 is DFQATT, CDR2 SNEGSKA, per germline (reference sequence). CDR3 DNA, as far as it was read: TGCAGTGCTAGAGCCCCCCTCTACACAGGGGAGGCTGGGAATGAG. It yields the protein CSARAPLYTGEAGNE. In full, the CDR3 reads CSARAPLYTGEAGNEQFF.

As to this clone: The read ends 3 residues shy of where the CDR3 ends; the end is completed using the germline J gene. This chain connects TRBV18 to TRBJ1-2; the D is unclear. Trimming shortened V by 0 bases and J by 4 bases, and 12 bases separated the two germline ends. In germline, CDR1 is KGHSH, CDR2 LQKENI. The CDR3 contains 15 residues. CDR3 DNA, as far as it was read: TGTGCCAGCTCACCACCTACAGCCAACAGCTATGGC. Translated, it gives CASSPPTANSYG. The entire CDR3 protein is CASSPPTANSYGYTF.

In regard to this clone: Read coverage stops 3 residues before the CDR3 terminus; the germline J gene supplies the remainder. The chain links TRBV7-2 to TRBJ2-3; D gene uncertain. Trimming cost V 5 bases and J 3 bases, with 15 bases left between them. CDR3 length equals 15 residues. Germline CDR1 reads SGHTA; CDR2 reads FQGNSA. The sequenced part of the CDR3 DNA is TGTGCCAGCAGCCCCCAATCCCTCGGGACAGATACG. Its translation: CASSPQSLGTDT. The entire CDR3 protein reads CASSPQSLGTDTQYF. The variable domain in full, completed from reference TRBV7-2 and TRBJ2-3, reads GAGVSQSPSNKVTEKGKDVELRCDPISGHTALYWYRQSLGQGLEFLIYFQGNSAPDKSGLPSDRFSAERTGGSVSTLTIQRTQQEDSAVYLCASSPQSLGTDTQYFGPGTRLTVL.

Turning to this clone: The germline gene is not matched at one end of the junction; a read error may be the cause. The read terminates 3 residues before the CDR3 end, so the remaining end is supplied by the germline J gene. The genes are TRBV4-2 and TRBJ2-6; D unresolved. The CDR3 sequence is 17 residues long. Germline CDR1 LGHNA, CDR2 YNFKEQ. The CDR3 sequence: CASSQATHLSGANVLTF. Partial CDR3 DNA: TGCGCCAGCAGCCAAGCTACCCATCTCTCTGGGGCCAACGTC.

Details on this clone: The read finishes 3 residues shy of the CDR3 end, and the germline J gene is used to complete it. The chain has TRBV5-5 and TRBJ1-2; D not resolved. The germline CDR1 and CDR2 sequences are SGHKS and YYEKEE (reference sequence). There are 13 residues in the CDR3. Deletions cut 4 bases from V and 7 bases from J, with 14 bases between. The sequenced part of the CDR3 DNA is TGTGCCAGCAGCCCTGGTAGTTATCGTGGC. This encodes CASSPGSYRG. The full CDR3 sequence reads CASSPGSYRGYTF.

The sequenced CDR3 bases are TGCAGTGCCCGGGACAGGAGGAACACTGAA. Amino acids: CSARDRRNTE. The complete CDR3 reads CSARDRRNTEAFF. This chain joins TRBV20-1 and TRBJ1-1; 8 bases agree with TRBD1. From the germline J gene comes the end of the CDR3, since the read stops 3 residues before it. The CDR3 contains 13 residues. V dropped 6 bases and J dropped 1; count of bases not matched to a gene: 4. CDR1 DFQATT and CDR2 SNEGSKA come from the germline V gene (reference sequence).

A note on this clone: The read ends 3 residues shy of where the CDR3 ends; the end is completed using the germline J gene. V usage is TRBV20-1 and J usage is TRBJ2-7; unclear D gene. CDR1 is DFQATT, CDR2 SNEGSKA, per germline (reference sequence). CDR3 length: 13 residues. Trimming left V 3 bases short and J 3 bases short, with 12 bases between. CDR3 bases read: TGCAGTGCTAGGGTCCCGGTAAACTACGAG. Encoded protein: CSARVPVNYE. The CDR3 in full is CSARVPVNYEQYF.

To note about this clone: The CDR3 end is not reached by the read, which stops 3 residues before it; the germline J gene fills it in. This sequence joins TRBV6-2 or TRBV6-3 and TRBJ2-1; tentatively, D is TRBD2 (6 bases). The CDR3 is 14 residues long. The germline V gene encodes CDR1 MNHEY and CDR2 SVGEGT. V was cut by 5 bases and J by 8 bases, with 16 bases left in between. The CDR3 reads CASSRRRAMDEQFF. CDR3 bases read: TGTGCCAGCAGTCGACGGAGGGCGATGGATGAG.

In the case of this clone: The read terminates 3 residues ahead of where the CDR3 ends, so the germline J gene completes it. The chain links TRBV5-6 to TRBJ2-7, with 8 bases aligning to TRBD2. The trim removed 5 bases at V and 6 bases at J, leaving 10 bases unmatched. Germline values: CDR1 SGHDT, CDR2 YYEEEE. This CDR3 has 14 amino acids. The sequenced part of the CDR3 DNA is TGTGCCAGCAGTCCAGCGGGAGAGCCCCCCGAG. Protein sequence: CASSPAGEPPE. In full, the CDR3 is CASSPAGEPPEQYF.

Concerning this clone: The read comes to an end 3 residues before the CDR3 does, leaving the germline J gene to fill in the end. The rearrangement links TRBV5-6 to TRBJ1-1; D perhaps matches TRBD1 (6 bases). Trimming took off 1 base at V and 7 bases at J, with 8 bases between the two ends. Germline CDR1 is SGHDT and CDR2 is YYEEEE. This CDR3 comprises 12 residues. The CDR3 DNA, read in part, is TGTGCCAGCAGCTTGTACAGGGATGAA. Its protein product is CASSLYRDE. The whole CDR3 protein is CASSLYRDEAFF.

Note on this clone: Sequencing ends 3 residues short of the CDR3 end; the germline J gene provides the rest. The chain joins TRBV7-9 to TRBJ1-5; perhaps TRBD1 as D (6 bases). Germline V lookup: CDR1 SEHNR, CDR2 FQNEAQ (reference sequence). There are 13 residues in the CDR3. Trimming stripped 2 bases from V and 4 bases from J, with 6 bases between. CDR3 bases read: TGTGCCAGCAGCTTACAGGGGAATCAGCCC. Its translation: CASSLQGNQP. The entire CDR3 reads CASSLQGNQPQHF. The whole variable domain, filled in from reference TRBV7-9 and TRBJ1-5, reads DTGVSQNPRHKITKRGQNVTFRCDPISEHNRLYWYRQTLGQGPEFLTYFQNEAQLEKSRLLSDRFSAERPKGSFSTLEIQRTEQGDSAMYLCASSLQGNQPQHFGDGTRLSIL.

As concerns this clone: The observed sequence ends 3 residues before the CDR3 terminus, with the missing tail filled in from the germline J gene. V and J are TRBV2 and TRBJ2-3; the match to TRBD2 covers 10 bases. CDR3 length: 15 amino acids. V lost 10 bases to trimming and J lost 2 bases; unmatched junction nucleotides: 9. From germline, CDR1 is SNHLY and CDR2 FYNNEI. CDR3 loop: CATRGLAGATDTQYF. The CDR3 DNA, read in part, is TGTGCCACTCGAGGCCTAGCGGGGGCCACAGATACG.

Of note for this clone: The missing CDR3 end, 3 residues past where the read stops, is filled in from the germline J gene. The gene calls are TRBV7-6 and TRBJ2-7; D unresolved. The CDR3 loop spans 13 amino acids. The germline gives CDR1 SGHVS, CDR2 FNYEAQ. With 1 base removed from V and 6 bases from J, the gap between germline ends came to 10 bases. The covered CDR3 bases are TGTGCCAGCAGCTTAGAGGGTTCCAGCGAG. Amino acid sequence: CASSLEGSSE. The entire CDR3 protein reads CASSLEGSSEQYF.

About this clone: Read sequence stops 3 residues before the CDR3 end, and the germline J gene provides the missing end. V is TRBV6-2 or TRBV6-3 and J is TRBJ2-5, with D hard to call. The CDR3 has 15 residues. Germline V gene lookup returns CDR1 MNHEY and CDR2 SVGEGT. V was trimmed by 2 bases and J by 5 bases, leaving 15 bases between them. The CDR3 loop reads CASSYSDFRAETQYF. The sequenced CDR3 bases are TGTGCCAGCAGTTACAGCGATTTCCGTGCGGAGACC.

This CDR3 is CSARDRQRETRETQYF. CDR3 DNA (partial): TGCAGTGCTAGAGATCGCCAGCGGGAGACTAGAGAGACC. The rearrangement uses TRBV20-1 and TRBJ2-5; 8 bases fit TRBD2. The read ends 3 residues early relative to the CDR3; the germline J gene fills the gap. Per germline, CDR1 DFQATT and CDR2 SNEGSKA (reference sequence). The CDR3 consists of 16 residues. The junction had 10 bases not matched to a gene; V was cut back by 0 bases and J by 4 bases.

Regarding this clone: The read is 3 residues too short to cover the CDR3 end, so that end is filled in from the germline J gene. The rearrangement joins TRBV19 to TRBJ2-1; TRBD2 aligns across 9 bases. CDR1 LNHDA and CDR2 SQIVND come from the germline V gene (reference sequence). V lost 5 bases and J lost 3; bases outside the gene matches: 8. CDR3 length equals 16 residues. The part of the CDR3 DNA that was read is TGTGCCAGTAGTCTCCTGGTAGCGGGGGTCTACAATGAG. Its translation: CASSLLVAGVYNE. The full-length CDR3 reads as CASSLLVAGVYNEQFF.

To note about this clone: The read ends 3 residues before the CDR3 terminus; that terminus is restored from the germline J gene. The chain carries TRBV2 and TRBJ2-5, with D perhaps matching TRBD2 (6 bases). Trimming removed 6 bases from V and 5 bases from J, with 13 bases in between. Germline V gene data show CDR1 as SNHLY and CDR2 as FYNNEI. The CDR3 is 13 amino acids. This CDR3 is CASSPTSQETQYF. CDR3 DNA (partial): TGTGCCAGCAGCCCTACTAGCCAGGAGACC.

According to its frequency, this clone is medium-sized (0.01 to 0.1%). The read gets to within 3 residues of the CDR3 end, and the germline J gene fills in the rest. The V call is TRBV30, the J call TRBJ1-6, with 9 nucleotides matching TRBD1. Germline CDR1 and CDR2: GTSNPN and SVGIG (reference sequence). The V gene end was trimmed by 4 bases and the J gene end by 8 bases; junction bases not matched to a gene: 3. The CDR3 consists of 13 residues. CDR3 sequence: CAWNRQGDSPLHF. CDR3 bases read: TGTGCCTGGAACCGACAGGGGGATTCACCC.

Regarding this clone: The CDR3 extends 3 residues past the end of the read, so its final part is completed from the germline J gene. V usage is TRBV7-2 and J usage is TRBJ2-5, with D unclear. Trimming removed 1 base from V and 0 bases from J, with 6 bases in between. Germline CDR1 reads SGHTA; CDR2 reads FQGNSA. This CDR3 is 14 amino acids long. The chain's CDR3 is CASSLGRNQETQYF. The sequenced CDR3 bases are TGTGCCAGCAGCTTAGGGCGGAACCAAGAGACC.

Worth noting for this clone: The read ends 3 residues before the CDR3 terminus; that terminus is restored from the germline J gene. The chain is built from TRBV2 and TRBJ2-3; no clear D. The CDR3 sequence is 14 residues long. Germline-derived CDR1 and CDR2 are SNHLY and FYNNEI. V was cut by 9 bases and J by 4 bases, with 17 bases left in between. CDR3 DNA (partial): TGTGCCAGTGCCCGGCTATCCGGGTCAGATACG. Translated: CASARLSGSDT. The complete CDR3 protein is CASARLSGSDTQYF. The whole variable domain, remainder taken from reference TRBV2 and TRBJ2-3, is EPEVTQTPSHQVTQMGQEVILRCVPISNHLYFYWYRQILGQKVEFLVSFYNNEISEKSEIFDDQFSVERPDGSNFTLKIRSTKLEDSAMYFCASARLSGSDTQYFGPGTRLTVL.

With regard to this clone: Coverage ceases 3 residues before the CDR3 finishes, and the germline J gene fills in the end. V and J are TRBV11-2 and TRBJ2-7; D gene uncertain. Trimming stripped 3 bases from V and 4 bases from J, with 7 bases between. Germline assignment: CDR1 SGHAT and CDR2 FQNNGV. This CDR3 has 12 amino acids. The CDR3 spells CASSFNMYEQYF. Partial CDR3 DNA: TGTGCCAGCAGCTTTAACATGTACGAG. Combining the CDR3 with reference TRBV11-2 and TRBJ2-7 gives the whole variable domain EAGVAQSPRYKIIEKRQSVAFWCNPISGHATLYWYQQILGQGPKLLIQFQNNGVVDDSQLPKDRFSAERLKGVDSTLKIQPAKLEDSAVYLCASSFNMYEQYFGPGTRLTVT.

Turning to this clone: The read ends 3 residues shy of where the CDR3 ends; the end is completed using the germline J gene. The chain recombines TRBV30 with TRBJ2-3; tentative D call: TRBD2 (7 bases). The CDR3 has 16 residues. The germline gives CDR1 GTSNPN, CDR2 SVGIG (reference sequence). V gave up 5 bases and J gave up 0 bases, with 18 bases separating them. The CDR3 loop reads CAWGYGSGGSTDTQYF. Partial CDR3 DNA: TGTGCCTGGGGTTACGGGTCGGGGGGCAGCACAGATACG. The variable domain in full, completed from reference TRBV30 and TRBJ2-3, reads SQTIHQWPATLVQPVGSPLSLECTVEGTSNPNLYWYRQAAGRGLQLLFYSVGIGQISSEVPQNLSASRPQDRQFILSSKKLLLSDSGFYLCAWGYGSGGSTDTQYFGPGTRLTVL.

The CDR3 loop is CASSLRSGVTGETQYF. The DNA read from the CDR3 is TGTGCCAGCAGCTTAAGGAGCGGGGTCACCGGAGAGACC. The V call is TRBV7-6, the J call TRBJ2-5; 7 nucleotides align to TRBD2. Coverage ceases 3 residues before the CDR3 finishes, and the germline J gene fills in the end. The germline V gene encodes CDR1 SGHVS and CDR2 FNYEAQ. The CDR3 has 16 residues. V trimming: 2 bases; J trimming: 4 bases; junction bases outside the gene matches: 10.

Frequency places this clone as medium-sized. The read halts 3 residues ahead of the CDR3 end, with the missing end drawn from the germline J gene. This chain links TRBV19 with TRBJ1-1; TRBD1 matches 7 bases. The ends lost 6 bases at V and 0 bases at J; junction bases unmatched: 7. The CDR3 covers 15 residues. Germline V CDR1 and CDR2: LNHDA, SQIVND (reference sequence). CDR3 DNA (partial): TGTGCCAGTAGGGGGACAGTACAAATGAACACTGAA. Protein sequence: CASRGTVQMNTE. The entire CDR3 protein reads CASRGTVQMNTEAFF.

The CDR3: CASSPRVSEKLFF. The part of the CDR3 DNA that was read is TGTGCCAGCTCACCGAGGGTATCAGAAAAA. The chain has TRBV18 and TRBJ1-4; no reliable D call. The read ends 3 residues early relative to the CDR3; the germline J gene fills the gap. CDR1 and CDR2 from the germline V gene are KGHSH and LQKENI. Trimming took 3 bases from V and 8 from J, leaving 10 bases between them. The length of the CDR3 is 13 residues.

A note on this clone: One end of the junction fails to match germline, which may point to a read error. The sequenced CDR3 bases are TGCGCCAGCAGCCAAGAAGGGGACAGGAATGAG. As protein: CASSQEGDRNE. The full-length CDR3 reads as CASSQEGDRNEQFF. The chain couples TRBV4-2 to TRBJ2-1, with 8 bases aligning to TRBD1. Read coverage stops 3 residues before the CDR3 terminus; the germline J gene supplies the remainder. CDR3 length: 14 residues. The germline CDR1 and CDR2 sequences are LGHNA and YNFKEQ.

As regards this clone: The CDR3 extends 3 residues past the end of the read, so its final part is completed from the germline J gene. The rearrangement uses TRBV30 and TRBJ2-5; the D gene is possibly TRBD1 (5 bases). The CDR3 consists of 13 residues. CDR1 GTSNPN and CDR2 SVGIG come from the germline V gene (reference sequence). The germline V and J ends were trimmed by 0 bases and 5 bases, with 10 bases remaining between them. The CDR3 is CAWSVLTGETQYF. The sequenced part of the CDR3 DNA is TGTGCCTGGAGTGTACTAACAGGCGAGACC.

About this clone itself: The read is 3 residues too short to cover the CDR3 end, so that end is filled in from the germline J gene. J is TRBJ2-7 and V is TRBV5-6; 9 positions match TRBD1. With 0 bases clipped from V and 6 bases from J, the junction kept 7 bases outside the gene matches. Per the germline V gene, CDR1 is SGHDT and CDR2 is YYEEEE. The CDR3 contains 15 residues. The sequenced part of the CDR3 DNA is TGTGCCAGCAGCTTGGGGGGGACAGGGTATGGCGAG. Translated: CASSLGGTGYGE. The complete CDR3 reads CASSLGGTGYGEQYF.